Listed here are 10 T cell receptor beta chains from one sample, sequenced in a study of OX40 agonist ivuxolimab in advanced cancers. Here immunoSEQ multiplex PCR was the method, and the copy in TCRdb shows in-frame clones only, minus some. The data contain roughly 71,000 clones, about 77% of them seen just once; the ten biggest clones take up over 1.5%. The sequencing here drew on CD4+ or CD8+ T cells sorted from blood, taken in a trial of the OX40 agonist ivuxolimab. These receptors came from an adult with an advanced solid tumor such as melanoma, head and neck, liver or kidney cancer.

The chain is built from TRBV5-4 and TRBJ1-1; possible D gene TRBD1, 6 bases. Germline assignment: CDR1 SGHNT and CDR2 YYREEE (reference sequence). This CDR3 spans 13 amino acids. Trimming took 4 bases from V and 1 from J, leaving 8 bases between them. The CDR3 nucleotides are TGTGCCAGCAGCGGACAGCAGAACACTGAAGCTTTCTTT. Its translation: CASSGQQNTEAFF.

V usage is TRBV18 and J usage is TRBJ1-6; weak D call: TRBD1 (6 bases). Germline V gene data show CDR1 as KGHSH and CDR2 as LQKENI. The germline V and J ends were trimmed by 1 base and 7 bases, with 8 bases remaining between them. The CDR3 is 14 residues long. The CDR3 bases are TGTGCCAGCTCACCACAGGGGGAGAATTCACCCCTCCACTTT. Protein: CASSPQGENSPLHF.

V and J are TRBV5-1 and TRBJ2-7; possibly TRBD1 for D (5 bases). This CDR3 is built from 15 residues. The V gene lost 4 bases and the J gene lost 2 bases, with 16 bases spanning the gap. Germline-derived CDR1 and CDR2 are SGHRS and YFSETQ. CDR3: CASSVVTDGPYEQYF. In DNA form, the CDR3 reads TGCGCCAGCAGCGTTGTGACAGACGGCCCCTACGAGCAGTACTTC.

The chain carries TRBV6-5 and TRBJ1-1, with a weak D call TRBD1 (6 bases). Germline V gives CDR1 MNHEY, CDR2 SVGAGI. With 5 bases removed from V and 5 bases from J, the gap between germline ends came to 18 bases. CDR3 length: 15 amino acids. CDR3 nucleotide sequence: TGTGCCAGCAGTCCCATCGGTCAGGGGAAGACTGAAGCTTTCTTT. It is translated as CASSPIGQGKTEAFF.

This clone turned up a few times. This chain joins TRBV2 and TRBJ2-7; D remains unclear. Germline-derived CDR1 and CDR2 are SNHLY and FYNNEI. The length of the CDR3 is 14 residues. The germline V and J ends were trimmed by 6 bases and 2 bases, with 14 bases remaining between them. CDR3 sequence (DNA): TGTGCCAGCAGGACCGGTACAGTTACCTACGAGCAGTACTTC. This codes for CASRTGTVTYEQYF.

The chain combines TRBV10-2 with TRBJ2-6, with D maybe TRBD2 (6 bases). This CDR3 comprises 21 residues. Germline V lookup: CDR1 WSHSY, CDR2 SAAADI. Trimming cost V 2 bases and J 0 bases, with 23 bases left between them. CDR3 sequence: CASSEALGRGIRHSGANVLTF. The CDR3 DNA reads TGCGCCAGCAGTGAGGCGTTGGGCCGGGGGATCAGGCACTCTGGGGCCAACGTCCTGACTTTC.

The rearrangement links TRBV7-8 to TRBJ2-7; 10 bases match TRBD1. Looked up from germline, CDR1 is SGHVS and CDR2 is FQNEAQ. CDR3 length: 14 residues. V lost 5 bases to trimming and J lost 4 bases; unmatched junction nucleotides: 5. CDR3 DNA sequence: TGTGCCAGCAGCCCCCGGGACAGGGGTTACGAGCAGTACTTC. It specifies CASSPRDRGYEQYF.

The chain has TRBV28 and TRBJ2-5, with TRBD2 as a possible D gene (6 bases). Germline CDR1 MDHEN, CDR2 SYDVKM. The CDR3 extends over 13 amino acids. V was clipped by 1 base and J by 5 bases, with 8 bases between them. CDR3 loop: CASSLSGGETQYF. For the CDR3, the DNA is TGTGCCAGCAGTTTATCTGGGGGGGAGACCCAGTACTTC.

This rearrangement joins TRBV7-9 to TRBJ2-2, with a tentative D call TRBD2 (6 bases). V lost 3 bases and J lost 4, with 12 bases in between. Germline V gene data show CDR1 as SEHNR and CDR2 as FQNEAQ (reference sequence). The CDR3 has 15 residues. The DNA of the CDR3 is TGTGCCAGCAGCTTTTTGGGACTCCTCACCGGGGAGCTGTTTTTT. Translating it yields CASSFLGLLTGELFF.

Written as DNA, the CDR3 is TGTGCCAGCAGCGTAGGGACCGTAGGCCTACAAGAGACCCAGTACTTC. Its protein product is CASSVGTVGLQETQYF. This chain uses TRBV7-3 with TRBJ2-5; D may correspond to TRBD1 or TRBD2 (5 bases each). Trimming left V 5 bases short and J 2 bases short, with 18 bases between. The CDR3 has 16 amino acids. From germline, CDR1 is SGHTA and CDR2 FQGTGA.